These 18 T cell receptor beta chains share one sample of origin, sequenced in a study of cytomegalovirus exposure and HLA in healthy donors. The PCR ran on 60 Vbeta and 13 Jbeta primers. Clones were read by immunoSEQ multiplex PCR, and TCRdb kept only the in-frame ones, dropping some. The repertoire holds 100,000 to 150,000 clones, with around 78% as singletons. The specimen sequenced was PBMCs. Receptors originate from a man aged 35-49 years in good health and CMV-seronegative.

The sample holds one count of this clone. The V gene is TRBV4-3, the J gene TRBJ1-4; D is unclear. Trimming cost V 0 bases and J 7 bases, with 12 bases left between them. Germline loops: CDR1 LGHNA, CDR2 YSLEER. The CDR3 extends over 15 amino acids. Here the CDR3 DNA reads TGCGCCAGCAGCCAAGAGGTGAGGTTTGGTGAAAAACTGTTTTTT. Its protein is CASSQEVRFGEKLFF.

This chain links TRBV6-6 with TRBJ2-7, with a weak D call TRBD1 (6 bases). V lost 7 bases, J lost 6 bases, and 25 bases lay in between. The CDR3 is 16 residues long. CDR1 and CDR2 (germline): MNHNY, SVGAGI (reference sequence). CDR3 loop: CASTPTVGQSQFEQYF. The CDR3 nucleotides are TGTGCCAGCACTCCGACGGTAGGACAGAGTCAATTCGAGCAGTACTTC.

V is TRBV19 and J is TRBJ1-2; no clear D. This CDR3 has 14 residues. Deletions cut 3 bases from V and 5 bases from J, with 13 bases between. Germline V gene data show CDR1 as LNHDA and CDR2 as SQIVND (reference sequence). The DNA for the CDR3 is TGTGCCAGTAGTATGTCGTCGGGAGTGTATGGCTACACCTTC. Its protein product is CASSMSSGVYGYTF.

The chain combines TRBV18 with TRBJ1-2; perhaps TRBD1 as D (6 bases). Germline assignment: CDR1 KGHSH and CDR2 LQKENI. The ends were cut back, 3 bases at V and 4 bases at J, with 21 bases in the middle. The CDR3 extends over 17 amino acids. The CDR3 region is CASSPKSSSGAPYGYTF. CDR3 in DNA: TGTGCCAGCTCACCTAAATCCTCTTCAGGGGCACCCTATGGCTACACCTTC.

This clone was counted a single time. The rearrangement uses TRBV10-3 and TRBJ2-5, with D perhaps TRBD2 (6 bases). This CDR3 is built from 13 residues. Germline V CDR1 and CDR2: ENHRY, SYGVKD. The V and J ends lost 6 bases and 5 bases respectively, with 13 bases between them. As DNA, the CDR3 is TGTGCCATCAGCTTCGGGGCGGGGGAGACCCAGTACTTC. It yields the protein CAISFGAGETQYF.

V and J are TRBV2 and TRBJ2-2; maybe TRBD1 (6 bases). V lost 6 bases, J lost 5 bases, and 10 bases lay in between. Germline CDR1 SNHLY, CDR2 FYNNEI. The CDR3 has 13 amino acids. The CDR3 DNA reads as TGTGCCAGCAGCGTAGGGACAACCGGGGAGCTGTTTTTT. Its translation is CASSVGTTGELFF.

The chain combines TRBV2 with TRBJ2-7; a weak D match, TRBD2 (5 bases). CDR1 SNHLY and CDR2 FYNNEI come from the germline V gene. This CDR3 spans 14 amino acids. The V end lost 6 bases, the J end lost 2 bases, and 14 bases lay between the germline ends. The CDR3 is CASSPSAGAYEQYF. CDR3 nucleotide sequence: TGTGCCAGCAGCCCAAGTGCCGGGGCCTACGAGCAGTACTTC.

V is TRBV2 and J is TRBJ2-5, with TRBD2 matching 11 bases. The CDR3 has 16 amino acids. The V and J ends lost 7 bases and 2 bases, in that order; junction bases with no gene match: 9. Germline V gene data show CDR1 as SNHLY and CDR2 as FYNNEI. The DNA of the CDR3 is TGTGCCAGCACGAGGACACGACTAGCGGGGCAAGAGACCCAGTACTTC. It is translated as CASTRTRLAGQETQYF.

As DNA, the CDR3 is TGTGCCAGCAGTTTGAGTCTAGCGTACAATGAGCAGTTCTTC. Amino acid sequence: CASSLSLAYNEQFF. V gene TRBV27 combines with J gene TRBJ2-1, with D tentatively TRBD2 (6 bases). CDR3 size: 14 residues. Looked up from germline, CDR1 is MNHEY and CDR2 is SMNVEV (reference sequence). The V and J ends lost 3 bases and 4 bases respectively, with 10 bases between them.

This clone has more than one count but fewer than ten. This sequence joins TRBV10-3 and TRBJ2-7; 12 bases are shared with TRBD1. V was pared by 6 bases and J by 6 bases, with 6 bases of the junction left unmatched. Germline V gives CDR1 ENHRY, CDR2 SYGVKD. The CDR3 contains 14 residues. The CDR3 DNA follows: TGTGCCATCAGACCGGGACAGGGGGCCGGCGAGCAGTACTTC. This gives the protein CAIRPGQGAGEQYF.

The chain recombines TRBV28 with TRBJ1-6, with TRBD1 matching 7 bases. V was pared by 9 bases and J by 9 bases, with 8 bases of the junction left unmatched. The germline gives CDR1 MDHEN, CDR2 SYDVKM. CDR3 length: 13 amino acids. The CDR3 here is CASTTGAVSPLHF. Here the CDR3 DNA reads TGTGCCAGTACTACAGGGGCGGTTTCACCCCTCCACTTT.

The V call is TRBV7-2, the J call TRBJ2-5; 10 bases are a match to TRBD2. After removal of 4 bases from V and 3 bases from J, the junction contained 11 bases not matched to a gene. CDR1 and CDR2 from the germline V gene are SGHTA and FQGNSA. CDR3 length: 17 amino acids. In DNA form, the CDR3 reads TGTGCCAGCAGCTACTGGCTGGCTAGCGGGGGTGAAGAGACCCAGTACTTC. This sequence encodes CASSYWLASGGEETQYF.

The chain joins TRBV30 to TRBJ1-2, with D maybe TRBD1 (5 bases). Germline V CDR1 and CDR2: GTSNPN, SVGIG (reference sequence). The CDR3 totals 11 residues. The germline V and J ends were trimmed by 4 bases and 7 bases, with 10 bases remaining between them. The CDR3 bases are TGTGCCTGGACAGGGTATGCTGGCTACACCTTC. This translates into CAWTGYAGYTF.

The CDR3 here is CASSFSSYEQYF. The CDR3 nucleotides are TGTGCCAGCAGCTTTAGCTCCTACGAGCAGTACTTC. The rearrangement links TRBV7-9 to TRBJ2-7; D is unclear. Trimming cost V 3 bases and J 0 bases, with 3 bases left between them. CDR3 length equals 12 residues. Germline V gene sequence: CDR1 SEHNR, CDR2 FQNEAQ (reference sequence). Looking up the rest from reference TRBV7-9 and TRBJ2-7 gives the full variable domain: DTGVSQNPRHKITKRGQNVTFRCDPISEHNRLYWYRQTLGQGPEFLTYFQNEAQLEKSRLLSDRFSAERPKGSFSTLEIQRTEQGDSAMYLCASSFSSYEQYFGPGTRLTVT.

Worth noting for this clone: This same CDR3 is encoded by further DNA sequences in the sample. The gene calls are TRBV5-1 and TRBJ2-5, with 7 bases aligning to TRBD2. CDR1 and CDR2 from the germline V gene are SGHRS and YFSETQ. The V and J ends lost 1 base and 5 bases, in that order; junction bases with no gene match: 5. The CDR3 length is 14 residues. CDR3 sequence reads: CASSLSGVQETQYF. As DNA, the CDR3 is TGCGCCAGCAGCTTGAGCGGGGTCCAGGAGACCCAGTACTTC.

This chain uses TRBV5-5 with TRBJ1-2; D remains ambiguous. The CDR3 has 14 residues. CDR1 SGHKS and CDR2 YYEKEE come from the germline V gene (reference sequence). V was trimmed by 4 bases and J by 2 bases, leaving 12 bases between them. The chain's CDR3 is CASSILPGNYGYTF. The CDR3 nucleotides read TGTGCCAGCAGCATCTTGCCTGGCAACTATGGCTACACCTTC.

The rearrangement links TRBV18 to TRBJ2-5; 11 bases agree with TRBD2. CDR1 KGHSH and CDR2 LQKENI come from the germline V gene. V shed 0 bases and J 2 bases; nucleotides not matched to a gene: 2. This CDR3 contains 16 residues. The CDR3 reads CASSPPGTSGQETQYF. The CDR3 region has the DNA TGTGCCAGCTCACCACCGGGGACTAGCGGACAAGAGACCCAGTACTTC.

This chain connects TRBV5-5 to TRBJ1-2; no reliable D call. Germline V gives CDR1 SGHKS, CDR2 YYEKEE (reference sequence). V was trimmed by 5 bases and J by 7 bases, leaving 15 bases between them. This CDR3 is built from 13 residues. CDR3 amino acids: CASSWVTSGGYTF. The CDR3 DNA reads TGTGCCAGCAGTTGGGTTACATCAGGTGGCTACACCTTC.